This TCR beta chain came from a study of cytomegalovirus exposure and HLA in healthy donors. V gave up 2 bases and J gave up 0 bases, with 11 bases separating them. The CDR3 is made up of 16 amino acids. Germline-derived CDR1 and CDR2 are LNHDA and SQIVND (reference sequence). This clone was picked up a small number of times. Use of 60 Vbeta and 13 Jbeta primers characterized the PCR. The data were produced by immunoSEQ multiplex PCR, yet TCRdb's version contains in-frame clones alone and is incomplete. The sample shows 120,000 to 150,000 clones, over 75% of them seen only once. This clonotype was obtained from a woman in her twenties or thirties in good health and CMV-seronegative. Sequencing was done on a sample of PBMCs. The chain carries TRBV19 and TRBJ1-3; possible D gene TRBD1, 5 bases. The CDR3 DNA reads TGTGCCAGTAGTATAACCCCGGACACCTCTGGAAACACCATATATTTT. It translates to CASSITPDTSGNTIYF.